Shown below are 11 T cell receptor beta chains from a single sample sequenced in a study of T cells after yellow fever vaccination. Using its own MiXCR run on the 5' RACE reads, TCRdb lists one record per CDR3 protein. The table lists hundreds of thousands of distinct CDR3 sequences, about 8.7% of them singletons. Source: PBMCs, taken on the day of the first yellow fever vaccination. The receptors shown here come from a man between 18 and 35 years old who received the YFV17D yellow fever vaccine.

In DNA form, the CDR3 reads TGTGCCAGCAGCCAGCACCCCAGGGCGGAGGATACGCAGTATTTT. Its translation is CASSQHPRAEDTQYF. V usage is TRBV11-2 and J usage is TRBJ2-3; possible D gene TRBD1, 5 bases. The CDR3 contains 15 residues. The ends were cut back, 5 bases at V and 6 bases at J, with 18 bases in the middle. The germline gives CDR1 SGHAT, CDR2 FQNNGV.

This sequence joins TRBV20-1 and TRBJ1-2, with unresolved D. Trimming left V 0 bases short and J 1 base short, with 9 bases between. The CDR3 is 14 residues long. CDR1 and CDR2 (germline): DFQATT, SNEGSKA (reference sequence). In nucleotides, the CDR3 is TGCAGTGCTAGAGATGTTGCGATTAACTATGGCTACACCTTC. This translates into CSARDVAINYGYTF.

J is TRBJ2-1 and V is TRBV15, with D hard to call. The CDR3 is 15 amino acids. Germline lookup yields CDR1 LNHNV and CDR2 YYDKDF (reference sequence). Between the trimmed V and J ends, which lost 0 bases and 0 bases, there was a span of 6 bases. The CDR3 loop reads CATSRDDSSYNEQFF. The CDR3 bases are TGTGCCACCAGCAGAGATGATAGCTCCTACAATGAGCAGTTCTTC.

This clonotype was found a few times. CDR3 DNA sequence: TGCGCCAGCAGCCAAGCTAGCGAAGCCCCCACAGATACGCAGTATTTT. It translates to CASSQASEAPTDTQYF. V is TRBV4-3 and J is TRBJ2-3; perhaps TRBD2 as D (6 bases). The CDR3 sequence is 16 residues long. V lost 1 base and J 2 bases, leaving 13 bases between the germline ends. The germline gives CDR1 LGHNA, CDR2 YSLEER.

The rearrangement uses TRBV4-1 and TRBJ1-5; the D is unclear. From germline, CDR1 is MGHRA and CDR2 YSYEKL. V gave up 3 bases and J gave up 7 bases, with 13 bases separating them. The CDR3 consists of 14 residues. Here the CDR3 DNA reads TGCGCCAGCAGCCAGGTAGTAAGTGGGCAGCCCCAGCATTTT. It encodes CASSQVVSGQPQHF.

The chain joins TRBV6-1 to TRBJ1-4, with TRBD1 as a possible D gene (6 bases). Germline CDR1 MNHNS, CDR2 SASEGT. With 2 bases removed from V and 8 bases from J, the gap between germline ends came to 18 bases. There are 16 residues in the CDR3. The CDR3 DNA follows: TGTGCCAGCAGTGAATTGAAGCCGAAGAGGGGGGAAAAACTGTTTTTT. The encoded protein is CASSELKPKRGEKLFF.

The chain recombines TRBV11-2 with TRBJ2-6; the match to TRBD1 covers 8 bases. CDR1 is SGHAT, CDR2 FQNNGV, per germline. The V segment lost 3 bases and the J segment 0 bases; nucleotides outside the gene matches: 10. The CDR3 is 19 residues long. CDR3 nucleotides: TGTGCCAGCAGCTTTAGGGACAGGTTCACCAGCTCTGGGGCCAACGTCCTGACTTTC. Its translation: CASSFRDRFTSSGANVLTF.

The V and J genes are TRBV6-2 or TRBV6-3 and TRBJ2-1, with D possibly TRBD1 on 6 matching bases. The V end was cut by 6 bases, the J end by 2 bases, with 17 bases between. This CDR3 has 16 amino acids. Germline values: CDR1 MNHEY, CDR2 SVGEGT. The CDR3 loop is CASSEDQGLPYNEQFF. The CDR3 DNA reads TGTGCCAGCAGCGAAGACCAGGGGCTTCCCTACAATGAGCAGTTCTTC.

The rearrangement uses TRBV3-1 and TRBJ2-2; 7 bases agree with TRBD2. Trimming took 11 bases from V and 4 from J; bases not matched to a gene: 10. Germline V lookup: CDR1 LGHDT, CDR2 YNNKEL (reference sequence). The CDR3 contains 14 residues. CDR3 sequence: CASQGREGTGELFF. CDR3 bases: TGTGCCTCCCAAGGCAGGGAGGGCACCGGGGAGCTGTTTTTT.

V usage is TRBV10-3 and J usage is TRBJ2-5; 7 nucleotides match TRBD1. The junction had 9 bases not matched to a gene; V was cut back by 6 bases and J by 5 bases. The CDR3 is 14 residues long. The germline gives CDR1 ENHRY, CDR2 SYGVKD. In DNA, the CDR3 is TGTGCCATCAGGCCAGGGGGAAGGGTTGAGACCCAGTACTTC. Amino acids: CAIRPGGRVETQYF.

This clonotype has a handful of counts. The gene calls are TRBV7-2 and TRBJ2-7, with TRBD1 identical over 11 bases. Germline V gene sequence: CDR1 SGHTA, CDR2 FQGNSA. V shed 4 bases and J 5 bases; nucleotides not matched to a gene: 7. The CDR3 is 15 residues long. In DNA, the CDR3 is TGTGCCAGCAGCTCCCGGGACAGGGGGGCAGACGAGCAGTACTTC. Protein: CASSSRDRGADEQYF.